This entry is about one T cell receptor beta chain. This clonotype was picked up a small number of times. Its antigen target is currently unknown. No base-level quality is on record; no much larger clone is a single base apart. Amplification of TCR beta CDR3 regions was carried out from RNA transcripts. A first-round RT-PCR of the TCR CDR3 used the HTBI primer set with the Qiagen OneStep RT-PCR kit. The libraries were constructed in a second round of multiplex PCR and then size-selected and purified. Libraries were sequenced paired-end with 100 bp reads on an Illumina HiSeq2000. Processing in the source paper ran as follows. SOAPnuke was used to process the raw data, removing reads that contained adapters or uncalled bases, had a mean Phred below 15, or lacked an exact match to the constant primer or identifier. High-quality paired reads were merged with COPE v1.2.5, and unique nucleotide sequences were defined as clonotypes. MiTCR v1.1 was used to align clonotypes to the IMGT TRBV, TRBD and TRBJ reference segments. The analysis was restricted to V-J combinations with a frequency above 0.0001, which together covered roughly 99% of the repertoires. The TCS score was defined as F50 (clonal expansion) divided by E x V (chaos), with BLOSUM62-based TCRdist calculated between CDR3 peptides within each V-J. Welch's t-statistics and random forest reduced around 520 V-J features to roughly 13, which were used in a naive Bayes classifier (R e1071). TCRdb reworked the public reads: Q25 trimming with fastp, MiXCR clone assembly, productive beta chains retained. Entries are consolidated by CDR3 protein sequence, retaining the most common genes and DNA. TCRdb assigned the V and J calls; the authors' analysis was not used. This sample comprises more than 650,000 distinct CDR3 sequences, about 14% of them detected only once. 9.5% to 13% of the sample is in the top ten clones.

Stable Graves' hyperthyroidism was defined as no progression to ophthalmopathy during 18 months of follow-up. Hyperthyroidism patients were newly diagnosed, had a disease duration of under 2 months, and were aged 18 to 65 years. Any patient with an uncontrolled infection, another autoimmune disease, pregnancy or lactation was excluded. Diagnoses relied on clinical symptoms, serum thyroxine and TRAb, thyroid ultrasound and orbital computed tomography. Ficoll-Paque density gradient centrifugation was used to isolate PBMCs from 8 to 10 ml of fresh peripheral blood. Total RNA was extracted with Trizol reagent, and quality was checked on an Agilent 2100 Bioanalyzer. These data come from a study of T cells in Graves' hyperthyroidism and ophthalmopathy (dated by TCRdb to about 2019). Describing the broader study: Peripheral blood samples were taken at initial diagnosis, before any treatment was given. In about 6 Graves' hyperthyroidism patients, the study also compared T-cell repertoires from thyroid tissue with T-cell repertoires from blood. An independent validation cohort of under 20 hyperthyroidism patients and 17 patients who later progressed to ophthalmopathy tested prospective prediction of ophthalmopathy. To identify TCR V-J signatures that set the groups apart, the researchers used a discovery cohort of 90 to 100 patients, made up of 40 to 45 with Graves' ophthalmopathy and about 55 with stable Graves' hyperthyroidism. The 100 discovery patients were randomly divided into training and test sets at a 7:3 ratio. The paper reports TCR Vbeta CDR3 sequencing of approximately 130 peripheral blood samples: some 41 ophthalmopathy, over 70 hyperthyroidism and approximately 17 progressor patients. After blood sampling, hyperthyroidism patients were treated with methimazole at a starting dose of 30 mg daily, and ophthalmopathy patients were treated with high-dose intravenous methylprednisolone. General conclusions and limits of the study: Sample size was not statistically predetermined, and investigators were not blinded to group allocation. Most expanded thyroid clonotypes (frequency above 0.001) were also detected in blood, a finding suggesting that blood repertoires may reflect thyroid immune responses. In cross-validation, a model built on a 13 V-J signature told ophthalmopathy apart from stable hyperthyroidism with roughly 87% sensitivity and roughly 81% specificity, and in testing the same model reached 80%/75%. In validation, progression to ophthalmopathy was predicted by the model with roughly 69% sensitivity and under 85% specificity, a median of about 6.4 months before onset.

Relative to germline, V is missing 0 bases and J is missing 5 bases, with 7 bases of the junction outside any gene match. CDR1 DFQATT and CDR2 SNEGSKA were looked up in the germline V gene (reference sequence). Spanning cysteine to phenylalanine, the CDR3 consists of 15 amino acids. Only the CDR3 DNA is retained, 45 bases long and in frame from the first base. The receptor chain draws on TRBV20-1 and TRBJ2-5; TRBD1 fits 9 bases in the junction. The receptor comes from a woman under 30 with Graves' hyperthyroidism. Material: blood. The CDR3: CSARDPTGGRETQYF. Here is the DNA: TGCAGTGCTAGAGATCCCACAGGGGGCCGGGAGACCCAGTACTTC.